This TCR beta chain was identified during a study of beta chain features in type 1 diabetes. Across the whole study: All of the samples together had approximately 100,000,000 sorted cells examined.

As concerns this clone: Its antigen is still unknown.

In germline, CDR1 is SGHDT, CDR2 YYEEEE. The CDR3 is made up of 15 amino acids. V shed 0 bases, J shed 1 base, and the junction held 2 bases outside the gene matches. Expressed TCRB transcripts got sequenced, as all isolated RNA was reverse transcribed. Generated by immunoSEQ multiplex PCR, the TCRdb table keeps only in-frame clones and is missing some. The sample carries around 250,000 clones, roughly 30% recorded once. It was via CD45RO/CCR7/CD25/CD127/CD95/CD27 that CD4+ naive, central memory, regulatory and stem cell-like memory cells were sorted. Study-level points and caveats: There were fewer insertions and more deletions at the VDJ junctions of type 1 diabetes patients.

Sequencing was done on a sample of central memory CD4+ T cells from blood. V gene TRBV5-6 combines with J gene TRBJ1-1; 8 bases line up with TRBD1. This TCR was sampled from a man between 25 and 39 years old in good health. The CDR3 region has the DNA TGTGCCAGCAGCTTGGTAGGGACAGGGAACACTGAAGCTTTCTTT. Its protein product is CASSLVGTGNTEAFF.